Below are 17 T cell receptor beta chains sequenced from a single sample in a study of blood T cell repertoires in COVID-19 (dated by TCRdb to 2019 to 2021). Libraries were constructed by the immunoSEQ multiplex PCR assay. TCRdb took over this immuneACCESS table, retaining in-frame rearrangements with V and J assigned. Such tables are incomplete; in checked studies, under half of the missing clones stem from an unresolved V gene, and the remainder is unexplained. This sample lists more than 140,000 clones; 80% to 90% were detected once. The ten largest account for 1.5% of the sample. Sequencing input: peripheral blood. The source is a woman aged 55-70 years with acute or convalescent COVID-19.

This chain connects TRBV28 to TRBJ2-3; 7 nucleotides align to TRBD2. CDR3 length: 15 residues. J lost 2 bases, V lost 4 bases, and 6 bases had no gene match. Germline lookup yields CDR1 MDHEN and CDR2 SYDVKM. The CDR3 loop is CASSSPAGDTDTQYF. As DNA, the CDR3 is TGTGCCAGCAGTTCCCCCGCGGGGGACACAGATACGCAGTATTTT.

The chain employs TRBV29-1 and TRBJ2-3; possible D gene TRBD2, 6 bases. The length of the CDR3 is 11 residues. With 6 bases removed from V and 4 bases from J, the gap between germline ends came to 8 bases. Germline CDR1 reads SQVTM; CDR2 reads ANQGSEA. The CDR3 sequence: CSVEGPDTQYF. The CDR3 DNA sequence: TGCAGCGTGGAGGGCCCAGATACGCAGTATTTT.

The V call is TRBV19, the J call TRBJ2-5; TRBD1 matches 10 bases. Trimming took 6 bases from V and 4 from J; bases not matched to a gene: 8. Germline V CDR1 and CDR2: LNHDA, SQIVND (reference sequence). The CDR3 extends over 15 amino acids. This CDR3 is CASRPGQGLVETQYF. As DNA, the CDR3 is TGTGCCAGTAGACCGGGACAGGGGTTGGTAGAGACCCAGTACTTC.

The chain joins TRBV5-6 to TRBJ2-1; D uncertain. This CDR3 is built from 14 residues. Germline CDR1 and CDR2: SGHDT and YYEEEE. Between the trimmed V and J ends, which lost 3 bases and 4 bases, there was a span of 11 bases. The CDR3 DNA follows: TGTGCCAGCAGCTCGGGTCCGGAGTACAATGAGCAGTTCTTC. Translated, it gives CASSSGPEYNEQFF.

The chain joins TRBV9 to TRBJ1-4, with 9 bases lining up with TRBD1. The CDR3 is 16 amino acids. Germline V gene data show CDR1 as SGDLS and CDR2 as YYNGEE. The junction had 2 bases not matched to a gene; V was cut back by 0 bases and J by 2 bases. Written as DNA, the CDR3 is TGTGCCAGCAGCGTAGAACAGGGGGCGACTAATGAAAAACTGTTTTTT. Protein sequence: CASSVEQGATNEKLFF.

This clone came up once. The CDR3 DNA reads TGTGCCAGCGAAGGGGTTAGCGGGGAGCTGTTTTTT. Translating gives CASEGVSGELFF. The rearrangement joins TRBV9 to TRBJ2-2; D may be TRBD1 (5 bases). Germline V lookup: CDR1 SGDLS, CDR2 YYNGEE. V was pared by 7 bases and J by 7 bases, with 11 bases between. The CDR3 has 12 residues.

Concerning this clone itself: Additional DNA sequences in this sample encode the identical CDR3. The chain carries TRBV7-2 and TRBJ2-3; D is unclear. CDR1 is SGHTA, CDR2 FQGNSA, per germline. Trimming stripped 4 bases from V and 4 bases from J, with 9 bases between. The CDR3 length is 13 residues. The CDR3 region is CASSSGSPDTQYF. The CDR3 DNA is TGTGCCAGCAGCTCCGGGTCCCCAGATACGCAGTATTTT.

The V and J genes are TRBV9 and TRBJ1-6; possibly TRBD1 for D (6 bases). CDR3 length: 19 amino acids. V was cut by 3 bases and J by 14 bases, with 33 bases left in between. The germline V gene has CDR1 SGDLS and CDR2 YYNGEE. The chain's CDR3 is CASSDEIAGTLDPRVTLHF. CDR3 sequence (DNA): TGTGCCAGCAGCGACGAAATAGCCGGGACACTCGACCCTCGAGTCACCCTCCACTTT.

The chain combines TRBV6-6 with TRBJ1-3, with D maybe TRBD1 (6 bases). The CDR3 is 20 amino acids. The V and J ends lost 6 bases and 1 base respectively, with 28 bases between them. Per the germline V gene, CDR1 is MNHNY and CDR2 is SVGAGI (reference sequence). The CDR3 loop is CASSHPTGTRSGRSGNTIYF. The CDR3 coding sequence is TGTGCCAGCAGCCACCCGACCGGGACACGGAGCGGCCGATCTGGAAACACCATATATTTT.

The chain has TRBV7-9 and TRBJ2-1; TRBD1 is a possible D gene (6 bases). Germline V gene sequence: CDR1 SEHNR, CDR2 FQNEAQ (reference sequence). This CDR3 is 14 amino acids long. V was shortened by 6 bases and J by 3 bases, with 12 bases between the two germline ends. CDR3 sequence: CASSHRTDYNEQFF. The DNA of the CDR3 is TGTGCCAGCAGTCATCGGACAGACTACAATGAGCAGTTCTTC.

This chain connects TRBV9 to TRBJ1-6, with D hard to call. V was shortened by 2 bases and J by 10 bases, with 13 bases between the two germline ends. Per germline, CDR1 SGDLS and CDR2 YYNGEE. The CDR3 consists of 14 residues. The CDR3 reads CASSVTMARSPLHF. CDR3 DNA: TGTGCCAGCAGCGTCACGATGGCGCGGTCACCCCTCCACTTT.

This sequence joins TRBV24-1 and TRBJ2-2; TRBD2 matches 11 bases. The germline V gene encodes CDR1 KGHDR and CDR2 SFDVKD. V lost 10 bases, J lost 5 bases, and 2 bases stayed unmatched. This CDR3 spans 13 amino acids. CDR3 amino acids: CATRTSGTGELFF. CDR3 nucleotide sequence: TGTGCCACTAGGACTAGCGGGACCGGGGAGCTGTTTTTT.

This clone has a single count. The chain joins TRBV14 to TRBJ2-5; the D is unclear. Trimming shortened V by 3 bases and J by 0 bases, and 2 bases separated the two germline ends. CDR1 and CDR2 (germline): SGHDN, FVKESK. This CDR3 spans 12 amino acids. Here the CDR3 reads CASSHYQETQYF. As DNA, the CDR3 is TGTGCCAGCAGCCACTACCAAGAGACCCAGTACTTC.

The chain recombines TRBV27 with TRBJ1-1; 10 bases fit TRBD1. CDR1 is MNHEY and CDR2 is SMNVEV in the germline V gene (reference sequence). The trim removed 6 bases at V and 1 base at J, leaving 8 bases unmatched. This CDR3 contains 16 residues. DNA of the CDR3: TGTGCCAGCAGGCCGGGACAGGGGTCGAGGAACACTGAAGCTTTCTTT. Translation gives CASRPGQGSRNTEAFF.

As concerns this clone: Sequence at one end of the junction differs from germline and may be a read error. The chain joins TRBV24-1 to TRBJ2-7; D is ambiguous. The germline CDR1 and CDR2 sequences are KGHDR and SFDVKD. This CDR3 comprises 14 residues. CDR3 coding DNA: TGTGCCACCAGTGATTCGGGTTCCTCCCACGAGCAGTACTTC. Translation: CATSDSGSSHEQYF.

The rearrangement joins TRBV19 to TRBJ1-1; tentatively, D is TRBD1 (5 bases). The CDR3 runs to 17 residues. Trimming took 4 bases from V and 1 from J, leaving 19 bases between them. The germline gives CDR1 LNHDA, CDR2 SQIVND (reference sequence). The CDR3 DNA reads TGTGCCAGTAGTACCCGGGGGGGGTTTCTAGGGAACACTGAAGCTTTCTTT. Translated: CASSTRGGFLGNTEAFF.

On this clone: The sample carries other DNA sequences with the same CDR3. The V gene is TRBV5-1, the J gene TRBJ2-2; a possible D gene is TRBD1 (5 bases). Deletions cut 0 bases from V and 1 base from J, with 10 bases between. CDR3 size: 16 residues. CDR1 and CDR2 (germline): SGHRS, YFSETQ. The CDR3 is CASSLDGQGNTGELFF. The CDR3 DNA reads TGCGCCAGCAGCTTGGACGGCCAGGGGAACACCGGGGAGCTGTTTTTT.